A single sample gave rise to the 18 T cell receptor beta chains below, sequenced in a study of cytomegalovirus exposure and HLA in healthy donors. Sequencing was performed with immunoSEQ multiplex PCR; in TCRdb, only in-frame clones are kept and a portion is missing. The data contain about 83,000 clones, approximately 96% of them singletons. The sample taken for sequencing was PBMCs. The receptors shown here come from a woman aged 18-29 years in good health and CMV-seronegative.

The chain uses TRBV5-6 and TRBJ1-5; no clear D. Germline-derived CDR1 and CDR2 are SGHDT and YYEEEE. This CDR3 contains 13 residues. Trimming shortened V by 1 base and J by 4 bases, and 6 bases separated the two germline ends. CDR3 in DNA: TGTGCCAGCAGCTTGAGTCAGAATCAGCCCCAGCATTTT. It specifies CASSLSQNQPQHF.

The chain combines TRBV13 with TRBJ2-3; D is possibly TRBD2 (6 bases). The CDR3 has 13 residues. Germline CDR1 and CDR2: PRHDT and FYEKMQ (reference sequence). Between the trimmed V and J ends, which lost 3 bases and 8 bases, there was a span of 12 bases. As DNA, the CDR3 is TGTGCCAGCAGCTTTAGGAGGGCCACTACGCAGTATTTT. Its protein is CASSFRRATTQYF.

The chain links TRBV6-6 to TRBJ2-5, with TRBD2 identical over 8 bases. The CDR3 is made up of 13 amino acids. Losses at the gene ends were 4 bases for V and 3 bases for J; bases not matched to a gene: 1. Germline V gene data show CDR1 as MNHNY and CDR2 as SVGAGI (reference sequence). The CDR3 reads CASSFSGKETQYF. The CDR3 DNA reads as TGTGCCAGCAGTTTTAGCGGGAAAGAGACCCAGTACTTC.

This rearrangement joins TRBV2 to TRBJ2-1; TRBD1 aligns across 7 bases. Trimming took 6 bases from V and 10 from J; bases not matched to a gene: 9. Germline V lookup: CDR1 SNHLY, CDR2 FYNNEI. The CDR3 consists of 13 residues. The DNA of the CDR3 is TGTGCCAGCAGCCCCGGACAGGTAGGAGAGCAGTTCTTC. Protein: CASSPGQVGEQFF.

This clone was detected only once. The chain joins TRBV2 to TRBJ2-7; tentative D call: TRBD1 (6 bases). This CDR3 spans 15 amino acids. The V end lost 4 bases, the J end lost 3 bases, and 16 bases lay between the germline ends. Per germline, CDR1 SNHLY and CDR2 FYNNEI. The CDR3 DNA sequence: TGTGCCAGCAGTGGGGGGCCAGGCCTACACTACGAGCAGTACTTC. Protein sequence: CASSGGPGLHYEQYF.

CDR3 region: CASSEYGTSRLYEQYF. DNA for the CDR3: TGTGCCAGCAGTGAATATGGGACATCCCGACTCTACGAGCAGTACTTC. The chain joins TRBV25-1 to TRBJ2-7, with D perhaps TRBD1 (6 bases). CDR1 and CDR2 (germline): MGHDK, SYGVNS. With 0 bases removed from V and 3 bases from J, the gap between germline ends came to 15 bases. The CDR3 consists of 16 residues.

This chain joins TRBV7-8 and TRBJ2-7; 12 bases agree with TRBD2. The CDR3 totals 17 residues. The V and J ends lost 1 base and 2 bases, in that order; junction bases with no gene match: 6. Germline-derived CDR1 and CDR2 are SGHVS and FQNEAQ. CDR3 bases: TGTGCCAGCAGCTTAGGCGAGGGACTAGCGGGTACCTACGAGCAGTACTTC. This sequence encodes CASSLGEGLAGTYEQYF.

The rearrangement uses TRBV28 and TRBJ2-7; TRBD1 might be the D (5 bases). V was pared by 3 bases and J by 1 base, with 16 bases between. The germline gives CDR1 MDHEN, CDR2 SYDVKM. The CDR3 is 16 residues long. CDR3 bases: TGTGCCAGCAGTTTGCCCTTAAGGGGCAGTTCCTACGAGCAGTACTTC. This sequence encodes CASSLPLRGSSYEQYF.

This rearrangement joins TRBV28 to TRBJ2-3; a weak D match, TRBD2 (7 bases). V was clipped by 5 bases and J by 3 bases, with 21 bases between them. This CDR3 is 17 amino acids long. Germline V gene sequence: CDR1 MDHEN, CDR2 SYDVKM. Written as DNA, the CDR3 is TGTGCCAGCAGTCCCGCGGGGGCGGGGGCCGGGACAGATACGCAGTATTTT. This gives the protein CASSPAGAGAGTDTQYF.

This chain connects TRBV27 to TRBJ2-3; 9 bases agree with TRBD2. There are 21 residues in the CDR3. Germline V gene lookup returns CDR1 MNHEY and CDR2 SMNVEV (reference sequence). The V gene end was trimmed by 2 bases and the J gene end by 2 bases; junction bases not matched to a gene: 20. The CDR3 is CASSLGIRARGRAPNTDTQYF. In DNA, the CDR3 is TGTGCCAGCAGTTTAGGAATTAGGGCTCGCGGGAGGGCCCCCAACACAGATACGCAGTATTTT.

J is TRBJ1-1 and V is TRBV11-2; the D gene is possibly TRBD1 (6 bases). Germline assignment: CDR1 SGHAT and CDR2 FQNNGV. V was cut by 11 bases and J by 2 bases, with 15 bases left in between. The CDR3 is made up of 13 amino acids. In nucleotides, the CDR3 is TGTGCCGGGACTAACAGGGACAACACTGAAGCTTTCTTT. Amino acids: CAGTNRDNTEAFF.

CDR3 region: CASSLEGAGGNTIYF. The CDR3 nucleotides read TGCGCCAGCAGCTTGGAGGGGGCAGGAGGAAACACCATATATTTT. The chain has TRBV5-1 and TRBJ1-3; TRBD1 agrees at 7 bases. J lost 4 bases, V lost 0 bases, and 4 bases had no gene match. Germline V gene lookup returns CDR1 SGHRS and CDR2 YFSETQ. The CDR3 is made up of 15 amino acids.

The J gene is TRBJ1-1, the V gene TRBV5-6, with D possibly TRBD1 on 6 matching bases. The V and J ends lost 2 bases and 6 bases respectively, with 23 bases between them. From germline, CDR1 is SGHDT and CDR2 YYEEEE. This CDR3 comprises 17 residues. CDR3 sequence (DNA): TGTGCCAGCAGCTTACGGACAGCCCTGCTTCGGGGACCTGAAGCTTTCTTT. Protein: CASSLRTALLRGPEAFF. The full variable domain, rest sourced from reference TRBV5-6 and TRBJ1-1, is DAGVTQSPTHLIKTRGQQVTLRCSPKSGHDTVSWYQQALGQGPQFIFQYYEEEERQRGNFPDRFSGHQFPNYSSELNVNALLLGDSALYLCASSLRTALLRGPEAFFGQGTRLTVV.

This sequence joins TRBV6-1 and TRBJ2-7; possible D gene TRBD2, 5 bases. The CDR3 sequence is 13 residues long. Germline CDR1 MNHNS, CDR2 SASEGT. V lost 5 bases to trimming and J lost 4 bases, with 12 bases between them. The CDR3 bases are TGTGCCAGCAGTACGAGCGGCACTTACGAGCAGTACTTC. Protein: CASSTSGTYEQYF.

DNA for the CDR3: TGTGCCAGCACACCAAAGGGACAGGGGAACACTGAAGCTTTCTTT. As protein: CASTPKGQGNTEAFF. The chain has TRBV6-6 and TRBJ1-1, with 9 bases aligning to TRBD1. The trim removed 7 bases at V and 1 base at J, leaving 7 bases unmatched. This CDR3 spans 15 amino acids. Germline-derived CDR1 and CDR2 are MNHNY and SVGAGI (reference sequence).

V is TRBV6-5 and J is TRBJ2-5, with 7 bases that match TRBD1. J lost 5 bases, V lost 4 bases, and 13 bases had no gene match. The germline V gene has CDR1 MNHEY and CDR2 SVGAGI. The CDR3 runs to 16 residues. CDR3 in amino acids: CASSSPSTGSGETQYF. Written as DNA, the CDR3 is TGTGCCAGCAGTTCCCCATCGACAGGGAGTGGGGAGACCCAGTACTTC.

The rearrangement links TRBV5-5 to TRBJ2-6, with unresolved D. The CDR3 totals 12 residues. Germline V gene lookup returns CDR1 SGHKS and CDR2 YYEKEE (reference sequence). Trimming took 4 bases from V and 11 from J, leaving 10 bases between them. In nucleotides, the CDR3 is TGTGCCAGCAGCGATACACCGTACGTCCTGACTTTC. It codes for CASSDTPYVLTF. Variable domain in full (rest from reference TRBV5-5 and TRBJ2-6): DAGVTQSPTHLIKTRGQQVTLRCSPISGHKSVSWYQQVLGQGPQFIFQYYEKEERGRGNFPDRFSARQFPNYSSELNVNALLLGDSALYLCASSDTPYVLTFGAGSRLTVL.

The rearrangement joins TRBV11-3 to TRBJ2-6; TRBD1 is a possible D gene (5 bases). The germline gives CDR1 SGHNT, CDR2 YENEEA. The CDR3 is made up of 16 amino acids. Trimming shortened V by 6 bases and J by 0 bases, and 12 bases separated the two germline ends. CDR3 loop: CASSSGQLSGANVLTF. CDR3 nucleotides: TGTGCCAGCAGTTCTGGACAACTCTCTGGGGCCAACGTCCTGACTTTC.